A selection of T cell receptor beta chains follows, all from one sample in a study of cytomegalovirus exposure and HLA in healthy donors. The assay was immunoSEQ multiplex PCR, and TCRdb's table has in-frame clones only and misses some. The sample has some 200,000 clones; about 9% are singletons. Sequencing was done on a sample of PBMCs. These receptors all come from a young woman in good health and CMV-seropositive. Each CDR3 is given with its conserved first and last residue. The D gene is left open where the match is weak. The size of a clone is reported for some rows only, either as once, few or many, or as a class for expanded clones.

>TRBJ2-7|TRBV5-1|TRBD1|few
CASSGGQGADEQYF
TGCGCCAGCAGTGGGGGACAGGGGGCGGACGAGCAGTACTTC
>TRBJ2-7|TRBV5-1|TRBD2|few
CASRTSGDEQYF
TGCGCCAGCAGGACTAGCGGGGACGAGCAGTACTTC
>TRBJ2-3|TRBV2|TRBD2|few
CASSVRASGGDGTDTQYF
TGTGCCAGCAGTGTGCGGGCTAGTGGGGGGGATGGCACAGATACGCAGTATTTT
>TRBJ2-7|TRBV5-1|-|-
CASSLGDFPPVYEQYF
TGCGCCAGCAGCTTGGGGGACTTCCCCCCGGTCTACGAGCAGTACTTC
>TRBJ1-2|TRBV4-2|TRBD1|-
CASSQAARTGYYGYTF
TGTGCCAGCAGCCAAGCTGCCCGGACAGGGTACTATGGCTACACCTTC
>TRBJ2-5|TRBV27|TRBD1|few
CASRTGAATQYF
TGTGCCAGCCGGACAGGGGCTGCGACCCAGTACTTC
>TRBJ2-7|TRBV30|-|-
CAWQYEQYF
TGTGCCTGGCAATACGAGCAGTACTTC
>TRBJ2-7|TRBV6-4|-|few
CASRSCEQYF
TGTGCCAGCAGGTCGTGCGAGCAGTACTTC
>TRBJ2-2|TRBV11-2|-|-
CASSAALGAGELFF
TGTGCCAGCAGCGCGGCCCTCGGAGCCGGGGAGCTGTTTTTT
>TRBJ2-3|TRBV7-6|-|-
CASSLSAGSLTDTQYF
TGTGCCAGCAGCTTATCGGCGGGATCGCTCACAGATACGCAGTATTTT
>TRBJ2-1|TRBV10-1|TRBD2|-
CATLLAGTYNEQFF
TGCGCCACTTTACTAGCGGGCACCTACAATGAGCAGTTCTTC
>TRBJ2-2|TRBV6-1|-|-
CASSERDNLHTGELFF
TGTGCCAGCAGTGAAAGGGACAATTTACACACCGGGGAGCTGTTTTTT
>TRBJ2-5|TRBV5-6|-|-
CASSLVSLTEIQYF
TGTGCCAGCAGCTTGGTCTCCCTAACTGAGATCCAGTACTTC
>TRBJ2-3|TRBV19|-|few
CASSTQGRADTQYF
TGTGCCAGTAGTACTCAGGGTCGGGCAGATACGCAGTATTTT
>TRBJ2-1|TRBV11-1|-|-
CASSLALYSNEQFF
TGTGCCAGCAGCTTAGCGCTTTACAGCAATGAGCAGTTCTTC
>TRBJ1-1|TRBV5-1|TRBD1|few
CASSLDPTGTNTEAFF
TGCGCCAGCAGCTTGGACCCGACAGGGACGAACACTGAAGCTTTCTTT
>TRBJ1-1|TRBV19|TRBD1|few
CASSPDRVVDTEAFF
TGTGCCAGTAGTCCAGACAGGGTCGTGGACACTGAAGCTTTCTTT
>TRBJ1-2|TRBV5-1|TRBD1|-
CASSFMGQLGNGYTF
TGCGCCAGCAGCTTTATGGGACAGCTAGGAAATGGCTACACCTTC
>TRBJ1-2|TRBV18|TRBD1|few
CASSPRDGTGKNYGYTF
TGTGCCAGCTCACCACGGGATGGGACAGGAAAAAACTATGGCTACACCTTC
>TRBJ1-3|TRBV2|TRBD1|few
CASYRDRSSGNTIYF
TGTGCCAGTTACCGGGACAGGTCCTCTGGAAACACCATATATTTT
>TRBJ1-1|TRBV19|-|few
CASSILGGGGTEAFF
TGTGCCAGTAGTATCCTGGGAGGGGGGGGCACTGAAGCTTTCTTT
>TRBJ2-5|TRBV11-2|TRBD2|-
CASRSGTSGRLGETQYF
TGTGCCAGCAGATCCGGGACTAGCGGGAGATTGGGAGAGACCCAGTACTTC
>TRBJ2-7|TRBV2|TRBD1|-
CASYSQGAPNEQYF
TGTGCCAGCTACTCCCAGGGGGCTCCTAACGAGCAGTACTTC
>TRBJ2-3|TRBV5-1|TRBD2|-
CASSLQLAGGGTDTQYF
TGCGCCAGCAGCTTGCAACTAGCGGGAGGGGGCACAGATACGCAGTATTTT
>TRBJ1-2|TRBV25-1|-|-
CASSSAAANYGYTF
TGTGCCAGCAGTTCGGCGGCGGCTAACTATGGCTACACCTTC
>TRBJ2-3|TRBV9|TRBD2|few
CASSPGTTGNTQYF
TGTGCCAGCAGCCCCGGGACTACCGGGAATACGCAGTATTTT
>TRBJ2-2|TRBV19|-|-
CATQVTPNTGELFF
TGTGCCACCCAGGTGACCCCGAACACCGGGGAGCTGTTTTTT
>TRBJ1-1|TRBV18|-|-
CASSPVPGDTEAFF
TGTGCCAGCTCACCAGTGCCCGGGGACACTGAAGCTTTCTTT
>TRBJ1-4|TRBV4-1|-|few
CASSLAPSRSGEKLFF
TGCGCCAGCAGCCTGGCCCCCAGCCGGTCAGGTGAAAAACTGTTTTTT
>TRBJ2-1|TRBV7-9|-|few
CASNLGSYEQFF
TGTGCCAGCAACCTCGGGAGCTATGAGCAGTTCTTC
>TRBJ2-2|TRBV5-1|-|few
CASSLVRGSTGELFF
TGCGCCAGCAGCTTGGTACGCGGGTCCACCGGGGAGCTGTTTTTT
>TRBJ2-1|TRBV6-1|-|few
CASSAFRGFSYNEQFF
TGTGCCAGCAGTGCTTTCCGGGGGTTCTCCTACAATGAGCAGTTCTTC
>TRBJ1-1|TRBV29-1|TRBD1|few
CSVRTGRNTEAFF
TGCAGCGTACGGACAGGGAGGAACACTGAAGCTTTCTTT
>TRBJ1-5|TRBV18|TRBD1|-
CASSPNQGAPGQPQHF
TGTGCCAGCTCGCCAAATCAGGGGGCGCCGGGTCAGCCCCAGCATTTT
>TRBJ2-1|TRBV27|TRBD2|few
CASIVLAGGDEQFF
TGTGCCAGCATTGTACTAGCGGGAGGGGATGAGCAGTTCTTC
>TRBJ2-7|TRBV19|-|few
CASRLRDTKSYEQYF
TGTGCCAGTCGCCTCCGGGACACCAAATCCTACGAGCAGTACTTC
>TRBJ2-7|TRBV27|-|few
CASRPESGEQYF
TGTGCCAGCAGACCGGAGTCTGGCGAGCAGTACTTC
>TRBJ1-4|TRBV29-1|-|-
CSASRDNEKLFF
TGCAGCGCGAGCCGGGATAATGAAAAACTGTTTTTT
>TRBJ2-5|TRBV4-2|-|-
CASSQAETETQYF
TGTGCCAGCAGTCAGGCAGAGACAGAGACCCAGTACTTC
>TRBJ2-7|TRBV7-9|TRBD2|-
CASSPLAGGEQYF
TGTGCCAGCAGCCCGCTAGCGGGAGGCGAGCAGTACTTC
>TRBJ1-2|TRBV9|-|few
CASSSSGGDYGYTF
TGTGCCAGCAGCTCCAGTGGGGGGGACTATGGCTACACCTTC